A selection of T cell receptor beta chains follows, all from one sample in a study of PD-L1 blockade in urothelial cancer. TCRdb's table, derived via immunoSEQ multiplex PCR, lists solely in-frame clones and lacks some. This sample carries around 70,000 clones, around 80% of them seen once, and the ten largest clones take around 4.7%. The sample consisted of PBMCs, taken around atezolizumab (anti-PD-L1) treatment. These TCRs come from a man aged 70 or older with urothelial cancer. CDR3s include the opening cysteine and the closing phenylalanine or tryptophan. The D gene is left open where the match is weak. Clone size is stated in some rows and not others, as once, few, many or a class when expanded.

>NA|TRBV4-1|TRBJ1-2|TRBD1
CASSHSTDRAAQDYGYTF
TGCGCCAGCAGCCATTCAACGGACAGGGCAGCGCAAGACTATGGCTACACCTTC
>NA|TRBV4-1|TRBJ2-3|TRBD2
CASSQLGLAGTDTQYF
TGCGCCAGCAGCCAATTGGGACTAGCGGGCACAGATACGCAGTATTTT
>NA|TRBV19|TRBJ2-2|TRBD1
CASSIAWDRGDTGELFF
TGTGCCAGTAGTATAGCCTGGGACAGGGGGGACACCGGGGAGCTGTTTTTT
>NA|TRBV29-1|TRBJ2-7|TRBD1
CSVTGTGRGEQYF
TGCAGCGTCACCGGGACAGGGAGGGGCGAGCAGTACTTC
>NA|TRBV5-1|TRBJ2-3|TRBD1
CASSASRDSLTDTQYF
TGCGCCAGCAGCGCGTCCCGGGACAGCCTTACAGATACGCAGTATTTT
>NA|TRBV7-9|TRBJ2-1|NA
CASSLRGEQFF
TGTGCCAGCAGCCTAAGGGGGGAGCAGTTCTTC
>NA|TRBV7-3|TRBJ2-3|TRBD1
CASSSGTGVTDTQYF
TGTGCCAGCAGTTCCGGGACAGGGGTAACAGATACGCAGTATTTT
>NA|TRBV11-2|TRBJ2-7|TRBD1
CASSFTDRGRHEQYF
TGTGCCAGCAGCTTCACGGACAGGGGGCGACACGAGCAGTACTTC
>NA|TRBV2|TRBJ1-4|NA
CASSDDSAGEKLFF
TGTGCCAGCAGTGATGATTCCGCAGGGGAAAAACTGTTTTTT
>NA|TRBV7-3|TRBJ2-1|NA
CASSLTTRSRAKNNEQFF
TGTGCCAGCAGCTTAACAACTCGCTCCAGGGCGAAGAACAATGAGCAGTTCTTC
>NA|TRBV15|TRBJ1-1|NA
CATKEDQGSTEAFF
TGTGCCACCAAAGAAGATCAGGGGAGCACTGAAGCTTTCTTT
>NA|TRBV19|TRBJ1-5|TRBD1
CASSYFGTGTSNQPQHF
TGTGCCAGTAGCTATTTTGGGACAGGGACTAGCAATCAGCCCCAGCATTTT
>NA|TRBV9|TRBJ2-7|TRBD2
CASTEREGQDEQYF
TGTGCCAGCACCGAGCGGGAGGGCCAGGACGAGCAGTACTTC
>once|TRBV21-1|TRBJ1-4|NA
CASSKFRSREGNEKLFF
TGTGCCAGCAGCAAATTTCGTTCAAGGGAGGGGAATGAAAAACTGTTTTTT
>NA|TRBV27|TRBJ1-5|TRBD1
CASSLSAGQGNQPQHF
TGTGCCAGCAGTTTATCTGCGGGACAGGGCAATCAGCCCCAGCATTTT
>NA|TRBV10-3|TRBJ2-1|TRBD2
CAISEGPGLAGVEQFF
TGTGCCATCAGTGAGGGCCCGGGACTAGCGGGAGTTGAGCAGTTCTTC
>NA|TRBV5-1|TRBJ1-5|NA
CASSLAGVGNQPQHF
TGCGCCAGCAGCTTGGCAGGGGTCGGCAATCAGCCCCAGCATTTT
>NA|TRBV9|TRBJ1-2|NA
CASSADTGPGYGYTF
TGTGCCAGCAGCGCCGATACAGGGCCGGGCTACGGCTACACCTTC
>few|TRBV27|TRBJ2-1|NA
CASTGLLNNEQFF
TGTGCCAGCACGGGTCTGCTTAACAATGAGCAGTTCTTC
>once|TRBV27|TRBJ1-2|NA
CASRSPGEGYTF
TGTGCCAGCCGAAGTCCAGGGGAAGGCTACACCTTC
>NA|TRBV6-6|TRBJ1-5|TRBD1
CASRAGQGWNQPQHF
TGTGCCAGCCGAGCGGGACAGGGGTGGAATCAGCCCCAGCATTTT
>few|TRBV30|TRBJ2-7|NA
CAWIWGGRGEQYF
TGTGCCTGGATTTGGGGGGGCCGGGGCGAGCAGTACTTC
>NA|TRBV6-7|TRBJ2-7|TRBD2
CASSYSYPGAGEREQYF
TGTGCCAGCAGTTACTCCTATCCCGGAGCGGGAGAACGCGAGCAGTACTTC
>few|TRBV2|TRBJ1-3|NA
CASGTGGLGNTIYF
TGTGCCAGCGGAACCGGGGGTCTTGGAAACACCATATATTTT
>NA|TRBV5-1|TRBJ2-7|TRBD2
CASSLGDYAHEQYF
TGCGCCAGCAGCTTGGGGGACTATGCCCACGAGCAGTACTTC
>few|TRBV5-1|TRBJ1-2|NA
CASSLEGAYGYTF
TGCGCCAGCAGCTTGGAGGGAGCCTATGGCTACACCTTC
>NA|TRBV7-3|TRBJ2-5|NA
CASSSSPQETQYF
TGTGCCAGCAGCTCGAGTCCTCAAGAGACCCAGTACTTC
>NA|TRBV6-1|TRBJ1-4|NA
CASSEATGKLEKLFF
TGTGCCAGCAGTGAAGCCACAGGGAAATTGGAAAAACTGTTTTTT
>NA|TRBV5-1|TRBJ2-1|TRBD2
CASSLGGLAVYNEQFF
TGCGCCAGCAGCTTGGGGGGACTAGCGGTCTACAATGAGCAGTTCTTC
>NA|TRBV6-1|TRBJ1-3|NA
CASSEALSGSGNTIYF
TGTGCCAGCAGTGAAGCTTTATCGGGGTCTGGAAACACCATATATTTT
>NA|TRBV10-1|TRBJ2-7|TRBD2
CASSSRTSGSLDEQYF
TGCGCCAGCAGTTCAAGGACTAGCGGGAGTCTCGACGAGCAGTACTTC
>NA|TRBV19|TRBJ2-1|NA
CASSLLRAYNEQFF
TGTGCCAGTAGTCTCCTCCGGGCCTACAATGAGCAGTTCTTC
>NA|TRBV11-2|TRBJ2-2|TRBD1
CASSSRGDRVHGELFF
TGTGCCAGCAGCTCCCGGGGGGACAGGGTACACGGGGAGCTGTTTTTT
>NA|TRBV2|TRBJ2-7|NA
CASKLDIFDYEQYF
TGTGCCAGCAAACTGGACATTTTCGACTACGAGCAGTACTTC
>NA|TRBV14|TRBJ1-2|NA
CASSQDQGYGYTF
TGTGCCAGCAGCCAAGACCAGGGCTATGGCTACACCTTC
>NA|TRBV19|TRBJ2-1|TRBD1
CASSIRGRGPYNEQFF
TGTGCCAGTAGTATAAGGGGGCGCGGCCCCTACAATGAGCAGTTCTTC
>NA|TRBV21-1|TRBJ2-2|NA
CASSPRQGAHTFANTGELFF
TGTGCCAGCAGCCCTAGACAGGGGGCGCATACGTTCGCGAACACCGGGGAGCTGTTTTTT
>NA|TRBV29-1|TRBJ2-3|NA
CSATDRNTDTQYF
TGCAGCGCGACGGACAGAAACACAGATACGCAGTATTTT
>once|TRBV18|TRBJ2-1|NA
CASSAVGGYNEQFF
TGTGCCAGCTCAGCCGTGGGAGGATACAATGAGCAGTTCTTC
>few|TRBV5-5|TRBJ2-7|TRBD2
CASSPIAGGGPYEQYF
TGTGCCAGCAGTCCGATAGCGGGAGGGGGACCCTACGAGCAGTACTTC
>NA|TRBV6-5|TRBJ2-1|TRBD1
CASSRLGQGQGEQFF
TGTGCCAGCAGTCGCCTCGGACAGGGTCAAGGTGAGCAGTTCTTC
>NA|TRBV4-2|TRBJ1-5|NA
CASSQDQRAQPQHF
TGTGCCAGCAGCCAAGATCAGCGAGCTCAGCCCCAGCATTTT
>NA|TRBV20-1|TRBJ1-1|NA
CSAGRAFF
TGCAGTGCGGGGCGGGCTTTCTTT
>NA|TRBV19|TRBJ1-4|TRBD1
CASSISQGAGEKLFF
TGTGCCAGTAGTATCTCTCAGGGGGCCGGGGAAAAACTGTTTTTT
>NA|TRBV6-1|TRBJ2-2|TRBD2
CASSFDGRASGELFF
TGTGCCAGCAGTTTTGACGGGAGGGCCTCCGGGGAGCTGTTTTTT
>NA|TRBV5-4|TRBJ2-5|TRBD2
CASSSTSGSSETQYF
TGTGCCAGCAGCTCAACTAGCGGGAGTTCAGAGACCCAGTACTTC
>NA|TRBV6-1|TRBJ1-3|NA
CASSELGPGNTIYF
TGTGCCAGCAGTGAGTTGGGGCCTGGAAACACCATATATTTT
>NA|TRBV29-1|TRBJ2-1|TRBD2
CSHRELSGAEQFF
TGCAGCCACCGGGAACTCAGCGGGGCCGAGCAGTTCTTC
>NA|TRBV28|TRBJ1-4|NA
CASSSLTGAANEKLFF
TGTGCCAGCAGCTCTCTTACGGGAGCGGCTAATGAAAAACTGTTTTTT